These 21 T cell receptor beta chains came from one sample sequenced in a study of T-cell memory formation after mild COVID-19. TCRdb used MiXCR to reprocess the 5' RACE reads, holding one entry per CDR3 protein. Among roughly 550,000 distinct CDR3 sequences listed, roughly 22% were seen once. Sequencing used PBMCs or a T cell subset sorted from them (not recorded which). Every receptor here comes from an adult woman who had mild COVID-19 (a few samples of this study predate the infection). Cell type and time point are not known.

This chain uses TRBV18 with TRBJ2-6; unclear D gene. Looked up from germline, CDR1 is KGHSH and CDR2 is LQKENI. V shed 2 bases and J shed 2 bases, with 10 bases lying between them. CDR3 length: 16 residues. This CDR3 reads CASSPISPTGANVLTF. CDR3 coding DNA: TGTGCCAGCTCACCAATCTCGCCTACTGGGGCCAACGTCCTGACTTTC.

The chain couples TRBV19 to TRBJ2-1, with 8 bases lining up with TRBD2. The trim removed 6 bases at V and 3 bases at J, leaving 10 bases unmatched. The CDR3 contains 16 residues. CDR1 LNHDA and CDR2 SQIVND come from the germline V gene (reference sequence). In DNA, the CDR3 is TGTGCCAGTAGGCCCTTCAGCGGGGGCGACTACAATGAGCAGTTCTTC. Translated, it gives CASRPFSGGDYNEQFF.

This clonotype was counted at least ten times. The genes are TRBV19 and TRBJ2-5; 7 nucleotides agree with TRBD1. CDR1 is LNHDA, CDR2 SQIVND, per germline (reference sequence). This CDR3 contains 16 residues. The V segment lost 3 bases and the J segment 3 bases; nucleotides outside the gene matches: 10. The CDR3 protein is CASSMRTGDRKETQYF. CDR3 DNA sequence: TGTGCCAGTAGTATGCGGACTGGGGACAGAAAAGAGACCCAGTACTTC.

J is TRBJ2-1 and V is TRBV7-9; 7 bases are a match to TRBD1. Germline-derived CDR1 and CDR2 are SEHNR and FQNEAQ (reference sequence). This CDR3 region has 15 residues. The ends lost 5 bases at V and 7 bases at J; junction bases unmatched: 11. The CDR3 coding sequence is TGTGCCAGCAGCCACAAAGACAGGGTTCATAATGAGCAGTTCTTC. Protein: CASSHKDRVHNEQFF.

This chain joins TRBV11-1 and TRBJ1-2; 9 bases match TRBD1. J gave up 1 base and V 5 bases, and 11 bases lay outside the gene matches. The V gene's germline CDR1 is SGHAT and CDR2 FQDESV (reference sequence). The CDR3 consists of 17 residues. CDR3 residues: CASSLPGTGRINYGYTF. Here the CDR3 DNA reads TGTGCCAGCAGCCTCCCCGGGACAGGGAGAATTAACTATGGCTACACCTTC.

The gene calls are TRBV7-9 and TRBJ2-7, with 10 bases that match TRBD1. This CDR3 spans 14 amino acids. Looked up from germline, CDR1 is SEHNR and CDR2 is FQNEAQ (reference sequence). The V segment lost 5 bases and the J segment 7 bases; nucleotides outside the gene matches: 8. For the CDR3, the DNA is TGTGCCAGCAGCCCGACAGGGGGCCGAGGAGAGCAGTACTTC. It codes for CASSPTGGRGEQYF.

In its sample, this clonotype was seen many times. This chain links TRBV5-1 with TRBJ2-3, with 10 bases lining up with TRBD2. V shed 4 bases, J shed 1 base, and the junction held 6 bases outside the gene matches. The V gene's germline CDR1 is SGHRS and CDR2 YFSETQ. The length of the CDR3 is 16 residues. The CDR3, as DNA: TGCGCCAGCAGCCTAGCGAGCGGGGGGGGCACAGATACGCAGTATTTT. Translating it yields CASSLASGGGTDTQYF.

There are a few counts of this clonotype. V gene TRBV20-1 combines with J gene TRBJ2-2; maybe TRBD2 (6 bases). Trimming took 1 base from V and 5 from J, leaving 11 bases between them. The CDR3 has 14 amino acids. Germline V CDR1 and CDR2: DFQATT, SNEGSKA (reference sequence). This CDR3 is CSARVTGGTGELFF. DNA of the CDR3: TGCAGTGCTAGAGTGACCGGAGGGACCGGGGAGCTGTTTTTT.

J is TRBJ1-1 and V is TRBV20-1; D gene unclear. The CDR3 runs to 12 residues. V was shortened by 3 bases and J by 1 base, with 6 bases between the two germline ends. Germline assignment: CDR1 DFQATT and CDR2 SNEGSKA (reference sequence). CDR3 nucleotides: TGCAGTGCTAGTAAACCGAACACTGAAGCTTTCTTT. This encodes CSASKPNTEAFF.

Regarding this clonotype: The germline gene is not matched at one end of the junction; a read error may be the cause. The chain is built from TRBV9 and TRBJ2-7; D gene unclear. The CDR3 runs 14 residues. Germline V gene lookup returns CDR1 SGDLS and CDR2 YYNGEE. The CDR3 region has the DNA TGTGCCAGCAGCGTAGGGGATAGCTCCCACGAGCAGTACTTC. Its translation is CASSVGDSSHEQYF. The full variable domain, with the rest looked up from reference TRBV9 and TRBJ2-7, is DSGVTQTPKHLITATGQRVTLRCSPRSGDLSVYWYQQSLDQGLQFLIQYYNGEERAKGNILERFSAQQFPDLHSELNLSSLELGDSALYFCASSVGDSSHEQYFGPGTRLTVT.

In its sample, this clonotype was seen many times. The chain has TRBV9 and TRBJ2-7; 7 bases match TRBD2. The CDR3 spans 13 residues. The V gene's germline CDR1 is SGDLS and CDR2 YYNGEE. Trimming took 3 bases from V and 9 from J; bases not matched to a gene: 9. CDR3 sequence (DNA): TGTGCCAGCAGCGCGGGGGAGGGCCGGGTGCAGTACTTC. It translates to CASSAGEGRVQYF.

V and J are TRBV12-3 or TRBV12-4 and TRBJ2-7; 9 bases are shared with TRBD1. The CDR3 consists of 12 residues. V lost 9 bases to trimming and J lost 3 bases; unmatched junction nucleotides: 3. Here the CDR3 DNA reads TGTGCCAGTCAGGGACAGGGCTACGAGCAGTACTTC. Residues: CASQGQGYEQYF.

J is TRBJ2-3 and V is TRBV27; D is undetermined. V lost 0 bases, J lost 10 bases, and 8 bases lay in between. CDR1 and CDR2 from the germline V gene are MNHEY and SMNVEV (reference sequence). This CDR3 spans 12 amino acids. This chain's CDR3 is CASSLSGIAQYF. The DNA for the CDR3 is TGTGCCAGCAGTTTATCGGGTATTGCGCAGTATTTT.

V gene TRBV18 combines with J gene TRBJ1-4; the D is unclear. The V gene lost 4 bases and the J gene lost 7 bases, with 13 bases spanning the gap. The CDR3 is 14 residues long. Germline assignment: CDR1 KGHSH and CDR2 LQKENI. CDR3 sequence reads: CASSRGLVGEKLFF. The CDR3 DNA sequence: TGTGCCAGCTCACGCGGGCTAGTAGGTGAAAAACTGTTTTTT.

This clonotype was detected only a few times. V is TRBV7-9 and J is TRBJ2-1, with D possibly being TRBD2 (6 bases). This CDR3 has 14 amino acids. CDR1 is SEHNR and CDR2 is FQNEAQ in the germline V gene (reference sequence). Trimming removed 4 bases at V and 5 bases at J, with 12 bases between. Here the CDR3 DNA reads TGTGCCAGCAGCTCCGGGGGAACCCACAATGAGCAGTTCTTC. Translation gives CASSSGGTHNEQFF. Together with reference TRBV7-9 and TRBJ2-1, the CDR3 gives the full variable domain: DTGVSQNPRHKITKRGQNVTFRCDPISEHNRLYWYRQTLGQGPEFLTYFQNEAQLEKSRLLSDRFSAERPKGSFSTLEIQRTEQGDSAMYLCASSSGGTHNEQFFGPGTRLTVL.

In this sample, this clonotype turned up a few times. The chain combines TRBV5-1 with TRBJ1-1; unclear D gene. This CDR3 is built from 13 residues. Trimming removed 5 bases at V and 5 bases at J, with 13 bases between. Germline CDR1 reads SGHRS; CDR2 reads YFSETQ. The CDR3 protein is CASSSQAETEAFF. CDR3 DNA: TGCGCCAGCAGTTCTCAGGCCGAGACTGAAGCTTTCTTT.

This clonotype was counted at least ten times. The rearrangement uses TRBV4-2 and TRBJ1-1; 9 bases align to TRBD1. In germline, CDR1 is LGHNA, CDR2 YNFKEQ. With V trimmed by 1 base and J by 1 base, 4 bases remained unmatched. CDR3 size: 16 residues. CDR3 nucleotide sequence: TGTGCCAGCAGCCAAGCCCAGACAGGGGGGAACACTGAAGCTTTCTTT. Its translation: CASSQAQTGGNTEAFF.

This clonotype was detected only a few times. V gene TRBV9 combines with J gene TRBJ1-6, with a possible D match to TRBD1 (6 bases). Trimming took off 0 bases at V and 11 bases at J, with 15 bases between the two ends. This CDR3 region has 15 residues. Germline CDR1 and CDR2: SGDLS and YYNGEE. CDR3 nucleotide sequence: TGTGCCAGCAGCGTAGAGGGGGGACCGCCGACACCCCTCCACTTT. Residues: CASSVEGGPPTPLHF.

The V call is TRBV7-6, the J call TRBJ2-1; D ambiguous. V was trimmed by 3 bases and J by 6 bases, leaving 18 bases between them. The CDR3 sequence is 16 residues long. CDR1 and CDR2 (germline): SGHVS, FNYEAQ. The CDR3 bases are TGTGCCAGCAGCTTCTTCTGGACCCCATCAACCAATGAGCAGTTCTTC. Translation gives CASSFFWTPSTNEQFF.

The CDR3 DNA reads as TGTGCCAGCAGTAGCAAACTAGAGCAGTTCTTC. It translates to CASSSKLEQFF. V and J are TRBV12-3 or TRBV12-4 and TRBJ2-1; no definite D call. The CDR3 spans 11 residues. The V gene lost 5 bases and the J gene lost 10 bases, with 9 bases spanning the gap.

This chain joins TRBV15 and TRBJ2-2; D unclear. The CDR3 runs 14 residues. Looked up from germline, CDR1 is LNHNV and CDR2 is YYDKDF (reference sequence). Trimming removed 3 bases at V and 4 bases at J, with 9 bases between. The CDR3 coding sequence is TGTGCCACCAGCAGGGATAGTCGCACCGGGGAGCTGTTTTTT. Translation gives CATSRDSRTGELFF.